This TCR beta chain was identified in a study of cytomegalovirus exposure and HLA in healthy donors. The PCR was carried out with 60 Vbeta primers and 13 Jbeta primers. Produced via immunoSEQ multiplex PCR; TCRdb's table is partial and in-frame only. The sample yields 180,000 or so clones, about 83% seen once. Looked up from germline, CDR1 is MNHEY and CDR2 is SMNVEV (reference sequence). This CDR3 has 13 amino acids. Healthy bone marrow donors made up the donors. Donors likely had unrecorded immune exposures despite being nominally healthy when sampled. The study, taken as a whole, reports: Association of a missense DCLRE1C variant with TCR beta V- and J-gene trimming was reported in a later analysis. Most subjects had HLA-A and HLA-B alleles reportedly predicted accurately by TCR beta sequences.

With respect to this clone: Its matching antigen is unknown.

Sample: PBMCs. The chain links TRBV27 to TRBJ2-5, with 8 nucleotides matching TRBD1. Judging by the DNA end, TRBJ2-7 fits better; the J call may be wrong. The clonotype comes from a female donor in good health and CMV-seronegative. CDR3 in DNA: TGTGCCAGCAGTTTACAGGGGGCGTACGAGCAGTACTTC. The encoded protein is CASSLQGAYEQYF.